These 5 T cell receptor beta chains came from one sample sequenced in a study of cytomegalovirus exposure and HLA in healthy donors. Use of 60 Vbeta and 13 Jbeta primers characterized the PCR. The repertoire was sequenced with immunoSEQ multiplex PCR; TCRdb's copy has only in-frame clones and lacks some. The sample has about 120,000 clones, around 72% seen once. Specimen: PBMCs. The receptors here all came from a man aged 30 to 45 in good health and CMV-seronegative.

Worth noting for this clone: The junction departs from germline at one end; a sequencing error may be responsible. The V and J genes are TRBV7-9 and TRBJ2-7; D may be TRBD2 (5 bases). Germline CDR1 and CDR2: SEHNR and FQNEAQ (reference sequence). This CDR3 is built from 15 residues. The CDR3 coding sequence is TGTACCAGCAGCTTAGAGAGGGCTAGCTCCTACGAGCAGTACTTC. It codes for CTSSLERASSYEQYF. Complete variable domain (other parts from reference TRBV7-9 and TRBJ2-7): DTGVSQNPRHKITKRGQNVTFRCDPISEHNRLYWYRQTLGQGPEFLTYFQNEAQLEKSRLLSDRFSAERPKGSFSTLEIQRTEQGDSAMYLCTSSLERASSYEQYFGPGTRLTVT.

This clone was found once. V and J are TRBV4-2 and TRBJ2-3, with 7 bases fitting TRBD2. The CDR3 contains 15 residues. CDR1 is LGHNA and CDR2 is YNFKEQ in the germline V gene. The J segment lost 5 bases and the V segment lost 4 bases, leaving 9 bases of the junction unmatched. The CDR3 loop is CASSPEERGGDTQYF. Written as DNA, the CDR3 is TGTGCCAGCAGCCCGGAGGAGCGGGGAGGAGATACGCAGTATTTT.

This clone has more than one count but fewer than ten. V gene TRBV7-2 combines with J gene TRBJ2-7, with D perhaps TRBD1 (6 bases). CDR1 and CDR2 from the germline V gene are SGHTA and FQGNSA. The CDR3 has 15 amino acids. V was cut by 4 bases and J by 2 bases, with 15 bases left in between. CDR3 in DNA: TGTGCCAGCAGCTATACCGGGACACCAACCTACGAGCAGTACTTC. This encodes CASSYTGTPTYEQYF. The full variable domain, rest sourced from reference TRBV7-2 and TRBJ2-7, is GAGVSQSPSNKVTEKGKDVELRCDPISGHTALYWYRQSLGQGLEFLIYFQGNSAPDKSGLPSDRFSAERTGGSVSTLTIQRTQQEDSAVYLCASSYTGTPTYEQYFGPGTRLTVT.

This rearrangement joins TRBV27 to TRBJ1-5; 9 bases fit TRBD1. The CDR3 is 15 residues long. The junction had 6 bases not matched to a gene; V was cut back by 5 bases and J by 4 bases. The V gene's germline CDR1 is MNHEY and CDR2 SMNVEV (reference sequence). The CDR3 bases are TGTGCCAGCAGTCCCCGGGACAGGGTAAATCAGCCCCAGCATTTT. Encoded protein: CASSPRDRVNQPQHF.

The chain combines TRBV28 with TRBJ1-1; 10 nucleotides agree with TRBD1. V dropped 0 bases and J dropped 0; count of bases not matched to a gene: 4. This CDR3 comprises 17 residues. Germline V gene sequence: CDR1 MDHEN, CDR2 SYDVKM. The CDR3 DNA follows: TGTGCCAGCAGTTTATGGACGGGACAGGGGATGAACACTGAAGCTTTCTTT. It specifies CASSLWTGQGMNTEAFF.